This T cell receptor beta chain was identified during a study of cytomegalovirus exposure and HLA in healthy donors. Background on the study: HLA-typed donors contributed around 85 million unique TCRs, which were held in an early data release.

This clone was found a few times. As yet, its antigen is unknown. V lost 2 bases and J lost 5; bases outside the gene matches: 12. This CDR3 contains 19 residues. Germline V gives CDR1 MNHEY, CDR2 SMNVEV (reference sequence). PCR was performed using 60 Vbeta and 13 Jbeta primers. Using immunoSEQ multiplex PCR, the repertoire was profiled, and TCRdb retains in-frame clones only, with some absent. The table includes about 160,000 clones, roughly three quarters detected once. Findings and limits, study-wide: Testing in vitro showed a few CMV-associated chains specific for CMV antigens. The majority of CMV-associated TCR beta chains were reported as apparently HLA-restricted in a later analysis. Most of the TCR beta V segments (in an earlier analysis) were productive either about 90% or about 30% of the time.

The chain carries TRBV27 and TRBJ2-5; 15 positions match TRBD2. This receptor was obtained from a man aged 55 to 70 in good health and CMV-seronegative. The source material was PBMCs. The CDR3 protein is CASSLRPYGTSGRNETQYF. The CDR3 coding sequence is TGTGCCAGCAGTTTACGGCCGTATGGGACTAGCGGGAGGAACGAGACCCAGTACTTC.